These T cell receptor beta chains were read from a single sample in a study of shared clonotypes between healthy human individuals. TCRdb's copy holds only in-frame clones and misses some; the assay was immunoSEQ multiplex PCR. The data show about 2.5 million clones, just under 95% seen once. Material: naive CD4+ T cells from PBMCs. These receptors came from a man aged 18 to 35 in good health. Some clones in this sample may be carry-over from other donors' samples. The CDR3 runs from the conserved cysteine through the conserved F or W. The order of the fields is V gene, D gene, clone size, CDR3 length, J gene, CDR3 DNA, CDR3 protein. The D gene is left open where the match is weak. Clone size is shown for a subset of rows, as once, few, many or a class of expanded clone.

v_gene: TRBV28
d_gene: TRBD2
abundance: .
len: 19
j_gene: TRBJ2-7
CDR3nt: TGTGCCAGCACCTTAACCCCCGGGACTAGCGGGAGGGCCCACTACGAGCAGTACTTC
CDR3aa: CASTLTPGTSGRAHYEQYF

v_gene: TRBV19
d_gene: TRBD1
abundance: .
len: 15
j_gene: TRBJ1-5
CDR3nt: TGTGCCAGTAGTATAAGCGGACAGGGAAGGGAGCCCCAGCATTTT
CDR3aa: CASSISGQGREPQHF

v_gene: TRBV12-5
d_gene: TRBD2
abundance: .
len: 15
j_gene: TRBJ2-1
CDR3nt: TGTGCTAGTGGTTCGGGGACTAGCGGATACAATGAGCAGTTCTTC
CDR3aa: CASGSGTSGYNEQFF

v_gene: TRBV18
d_gene: .
abundance: .
len: 13
j_gene: TRBJ1-1
CDR3nt: TGTGCCACCTCCCGGACAGAGAACACTGAAGCTTTCTTT
CDR3aa: CATSRTENTEAFF

v_gene: TRBV28
d_gene: .
abundance: .
len: 15
j_gene: TRBJ2-2
CDR3nt: TGTGCCAGCAAACTGGCAGGGGCGCTGGCCGGGGAGCTGTTTTTT
CDR3aa: CASKLAGALAGELFF

v_gene: TRBV9
d_gene: .
abundance: .
len: 14
j_gene: TRBJ2-2
CDR3nt: TGTGCCAGCAGCGTAGGCCGGGGCACCGGGGAGCTGTTTTTT
CDR3aa: CASSVGRGTGELFF

v_gene: TRBV11-3
d_gene: TRBD2
abundance: .
len: 18
j_gene: TRBJ2-2
CDR3nt: TGTGCCAGCAGCTTAGATTACGCCCCCTGGCGGGAGAGCGGGGAGCTGTTTTTT
CDR3aa: CASSLDYAPWRESGELFF

v_gene: TRBV5-1
d_gene: .
abundance: .
len: 14
j_gene: TRBJ1-4
CDR3nt: TGCGCCAGCAGCTTGGAGGGATCTAATGAAAAACTGTTTTTT
CDR3aa: CASSLEGSNEKLFF

v_gene: TRBV6-6
d_gene: TRBD2
abundance: .
len: 16
j_gene: TRBJ2-5
CDR3nt: TGTGCCAGCAGTTACGGTGGACTAGCGGCTCAAGAGACCCAGTACTTC
CDR3aa: CASSYGGLAAQETQYF

v_gene: TRBV7-9
d_gene: .
abundance: once
len: 14
j_gene: TRBJ2-5
CDR3nt: TGTGCCAGCAGCCAGGGACGGGATCAAGAGACCCAGTACTTC
CDR3aa: CASSQGRDQETQYF

v_gene: TRBV11-2
d_gene: .
abundance: once
len: 14
j_gene: TRBJ2-5
CDR3nt: TGTGCCAGCAGCTTACGGGCCGAGGGGGGGACCCAGTACTTC
CDR3aa: CASSLRAEGGTQYF

v_gene: TRBV29-1
d_gene: TRBD1
abundance: .
len: 12
j_gene: TRBJ1-2
CDR3nt: TGCAGCGTTGCCCTGACAGGGGTCGGCTACACCTTC
CDR3aa: CSVALTGVGYTF

v_gene: TRBV28
d_gene: TRBD1
abundance: .
len: 14
j_gene: TRBJ2-1
CDR3nt: TGTGCCAGCAGCCTCGGGACAGGGACTGTGGGGCAGTTCTTC
CDR3aa: CASSLGTGTVGQFF

v_gene: TRBV5-1
d_gene: TRBD2
abundance: .
len: 13
j_gene: TRBJ2-1
CDR3nt: TGCGCCAGCAGCTTAGGGACTAGCGGTGAGCAGTTCTTC
CDR3aa: CASSLGTSGEQFF

v_gene: TRBV9
d_gene: TRBD2
abundance: .
len: 16
j_gene: TRBJ2-5
CDR3nt: TGTGCCAGCAGCGTGACAGCGGGAGGGCCTCGAGAGACCCAGTACTTC
CDR3aa: CASSVTAGGPRETQYF

v_gene: TRBV15
d_gene: .
abundance: once
len: 16
j_gene: TRBJ1-5
CDR3nt: TGTGCCACCAGCAGAGATGGTCGGTTACGGACGGAGCCCCAGCATTTT
CDR3aa: CATSRDGRLRTEPQHF

v_gene: TRBV5-8
d_gene: .
abundance: .
len: 14
j_gene: TRBJ1-1
CDR3nt: TGTGCCAGCAGTCGACCGGGACTGAACACTGAAGCTTTCTTT
CDR3aa: CASSRPGLNTEAFF

v_gene: TRBV6-4
d_gene: .
abundance: .
len: 13
j_gene: TRBJ2-2
CDR3nt: TGTGCCAGCAGTGACTTGCCCACCGGGGAGCTGTTTTTT
CDR3aa: CASSDLPTGELFF

v_gene: TRBV5-1
d_gene: TRBD1
abundance: .
len: 15
j_gene: TRBJ2-5
CDR3nt: TGCGCCAGCAGCTTGGGGCAGGGGGTAACGGAGACCCAGTACTTC
CDR3aa: CASSLGQGVTETQYF

v_gene: TRBV7-3
d_gene: TRBD1
abundance: .
len: 15
j_gene: TRBJ1-2
CDR3nt: TGTGCCAGCAGCATAACAGGGGAAGTAAAGAGTGGCTACACCTTC
CDR3aa: CASSITGEVKSGYTF

v_gene: TRBV7-9
d_gene: TRBD1
abundance: .
len: 14
j_gene: TRBJ1-4
CDR3nt: TGTGCCAGCAGCTACCAGGGGGTTAATGAAAAACTGTTTTTT
CDR3aa: CASSYQGVNEKLFF

v_gene: TRBV11-3
d_gene: .
abundance: .
len: 13
j_gene: TRBJ2-3
CDR3nt: TGTGCCAGCAAACAAAAAAACACAGATACGCAGTATTTT
CDR3aa: CASKQKNTDTQYF

v_gene: TRBV19
d_gene: TRBD2
abundance: .
len: 14
j_gene: TRBJ2-3
CDR3nt: TGTGCCAGTAGGCGGGAGGCCGCCACAGATACGCAGTATTTT
CDR3aa: CASRREAATDTQYF

v_gene: TRBV6-5
d_gene: TRBD2
abundance: .
len: 15
j_gene: TRBJ2-7
CDR3nt: TGTGCCAGCAGTTACGGCGGGACTAGCGCCTACGAGCAGTACTTC
CDR3aa: CASSYGGTSAYEQYF

v_gene: TRBV29-1
d_gene: TRBD2
abundance: once
len: 14
j_gene: TRBJ2-3
CDR3nt: TGCAGCGTTGTAGCTAGCGGGAGATCCGATACGCAGTATTTT
CDR3aa: CSVVASGRSDTQYF

v_gene: TRBV7-2
d_gene: .
abundance: .
len: 13
j_gene: TRBJ1-3
CDR3nt: TGTGCCAGCAGCGACAGCTCTGGAAACACCATATATTTT
CDR3aa: CASSDSSGNTIYF

v_gene: TRBV9
d_gene: .
abundance: .
len: 13
j_gene: TRBJ2-3
CDR3nt: TGTGCCAGCAGCTATTCCGGCACAGATACGCAGTATTTT
CDR3aa: CASSYSGTDTQYF

v_gene: TRBV2
d_gene: TRBD1
abundance: .
len: 15
j_gene: TRBJ1-5
CDR3nt: TGTGCCAGCAGTGAGGGTCGGGACAGATATCAGCCCCAGCATTTT
CDR3aa: CASSEGRDRYQPQHF

v_gene: TRBV9
d_gene: TRBD2
abundance: .
len: 16
j_gene: TRBJ2-3
CDR3nt: TGTGCCAGCAGCCCCCGACTAGCGGGCTTGCCAGATACGCAGTATTTT
CDR3aa: CASSPRLAGLPDTQYF

v_gene: TRBV6-4
d_gene: .
abundance: once
len: 14
j_gene: TRBJ1-2
CDR3nt: TGTGCCAGCAGTGAGGGCAGGGGTAGCTATGGCTACACCTTC
CDR3aa: CASSEGRGSYGYTF

v_gene: TRBV11-2
d_gene: .
abundance: .
len: 16
j_gene: TRBJ2-3
CDR3nt: TGTGCCAGCAGCTTAGGATTAGCGGCTAGCACAGATACGCAGTATTTT
CDR3aa: CASSLGLAASTDTQYF

v_gene: TRBV5-1
d_gene: .
abundance: .
len: 16
j_gene: TRBJ2-2
CDR3nt: TGCGCCAGCAGCTTGACCGTCGGGGCGAACACCGGGGAGCTGTTTTTT
CDR3aa: CASSLTVGANTGELFF

v_gene: TRBV28
d_gene: .
abundance: .
len: 12
j_gene: TRBJ1-2
CDR3nt: TGTGCCAGCAGCCCCTTGGCAGCGGCAATCACCTTC
CDR3aa: CASSPLAAAITF

v_gene: TRBV25-1
d_gene: .
abundance: once
len: 14
j_gene: TRBJ2-7
CDR3nt: TGTGCCAGCAGTGAGGGGGGCGGTTCCTACGAGCAGTACTTC
CDR3aa: CASSEGGGSYEQYF

v_gene: TRBV19
d_gene: .
abundance: once
len: 14
j_gene: TRBJ2-5
CDR3nt: TGTGCCAGTAGTATACCTAGCGAAGGAGAGACCCAGTACTTC
CDR3aa: CASSIPSEGETQYF

v_gene: TRBV2
d_gene: .
abundance: .
len: 16
j_gene: TRBJ1-5
CDR3nt: TGTGCCAGCAGCGATAGGTTCAGGAATAGCAATCAGCCCCAGCATTTT
CDR3aa: CASSDRFRNSNQPQHF

v_gene: TRBV7-2
d_gene: .
abundance: .
len: 14
j_gene: TRBJ2-1
CDR3nt: TGTGCCAGCAGCTTAATCAGAAATTCAAATGAGCAGTTCTTC
CDR3aa: CASSLIRNSNEQFF

v_gene: TRBV7-9
d_gene: TRBD2
abundance: .
len: 15
j_gene: TRBJ2-1
CDR3nt: TGTGCCAGCAGCAGCCGACTAGCGGGAGACGCTGAGCAGTTCTTC
CDR3aa: CASSSRLAGDAEQFF

v_gene: TRBV25-1
d_gene: TRBD2
abundance: .
len: 16
j_gene: TRBJ2-3
CDR3nt: TGTGCCAGCAGTGACCCTAGCGGGAGTAAGACAGATACGCAGTATTTT
CDR3aa: CASSDPSGSKTDTQYF

v_gene: TRBV7-2
d_gene: TRBD2
abundance: .
len: 19
j_gene: TRBJ2-1
CDR3nt: TGTGCCAGCAGCCCCGGACTAGCGGGAGGATCCCCCTCCTACAATGAGCAGTTCTTC
CDR3aa: CASSPGLAGGSPSYNEQFF

v_gene: TRBV6-1
d_gene: .
abundance: once
len: 16
j_gene: TRBJ1-5
CDR3nt: TGTGCCAGCAGTGAACGGAGCGGGGGTAGCAATCAGCCCCAGCATTTT
CDR3aa: CASSERSGGSNQPQHF

v_gene: TRBV4-2
d_gene: .
abundance: .
len: 16
j_gene: TRBJ2-1
CDR3nt: TGTGCCAGCAGCCTGGAGGCCTACCGATCCTACAATGAGCAGTTCTTC
CDR3aa: CASSLEAYRSYNEQFF

v_gene: TRBV4-3
d_gene: .
abundance: .
len: 15
j_gene: TRBJ1-1
CDR3nt: TGCGCCAGCAGCCAAGATCTAGGGACGAACACTGAAGCTTTCTTT
CDR3aa: CASSQDLGTNTEAFF

v_gene: TRBV18
d_gene: TRBD1
abundance: .
len: 16
j_gene: TRBJ2-2
CDR3nt: TGTGCCAGCTCAGTGGTCGGGACAGGGGCGACCGGGGAGCTGTTTTTT
CDR3aa: CASSVVGTGATGELFF

v_gene: TRBV5-1
d_gene: .
abundance: .
len: 16
j_gene: TRBJ1-2
CDR3nt: TGCGCCAGCAGCTTGGATATGGTCGACAACGGAGATGGCTACACCTTC
CDR3aa: CASSLDMVDNGDGYTF